These 22 T cell receptor beta chains were sequenced from one sample in a study of OX40 agonist ivuxolimab in advanced cancers. Libraries were prepared by immunoSEQ multiplex PCR; TCRdb keeps only in-frame clonotypes and omits some of them. The sample lists about 73,000 clones, about nine tenths occurring once. Sample: CD4+ or CD8+ T cells sorted from blood, taken in a trial of the OX40 agonist ivuxolimab. These receptors originate from an adult with an advanced solid tumor such as melanoma, head and neck, liver or kidney cancer.

J is TRBJ2-5 and V is TRBV12-5; possible D gene TRBD1, 6 bases. The germline gives CDR1 LGHNT, CDR2 FRNRAP. The CDR3 consists of 15 residues. The germline V and J ends were trimmed by 2 bases and 1 base, with 11 bases remaining between them. The CDR3 reads CASGLNRVGQETQYF. In DNA form, the CDR3 reads TGTGCTAGTGGTTTGAACAGGGTTGGCCAAGAGACCCAGTACTTC.

The chain joins TRBV5-4 to TRBJ2-1; D is perhaps TRBD1 (6 bases). The CDR3 runs 17 residues. Germline V gene data show CDR1 as SGHNT and CDR2 as YYREEE (reference sequence). Trimming removed 4 bases from V and 0 bases from J, with 17 bases in between. CDR3: CASSRGWDASSYNEQFF. The CDR3 DNA sequence: TGTGCCAGCAGCAGGGGGTGGGACGCCAGCTCCTACAATGAGCAGTTCTTC.

The DNA for the CDR3 is TGCGCCAGCAGCCTCCCCGAGGGGTCCTACAATGAGCAGTTCTTC. Translation: CASSLPEGSYNEQFF. This sequence joins TRBV4-1 and TRBJ2-1; D may correspond to TRBD1 or TRBD2 (5 bases each). Trimming left V 4 bases short and J 1 base short, with 11 bases between. Per germline, CDR1 MGHRA and CDR2 YSYEKL. This CDR3 has 15 residues.

The chain recombines TRBV10-3 with TRBJ2-2, with TRBD1 identical over 7 bases. Germline trimming cut 10 bases from V and 6 bases from J; bases unmatched to any gene: 8. The germline V gene encodes CDR1 ENHRY and CDR2 SYGVKD. The CDR3 covers 13 residues. The CDR3 sequence: CATTQGEAGELFF. The DNA of the CDR3 is TGTGCCACCACCCAGGGGGAAGCCGGGGAGCTGTTTTTT.

The chain uses TRBV4-2 and TRBJ1-2; D is uncertain. CDR3 length: 13 residues. The V gene lost 2 bases and the J gene lost 7 bases, with 11 bases spanning the gap. Germline V gives CDR1 LGHNA, CDR2 YNFKEQ. CDR3 sequence: CASSQLQAGGYTF. The CDR3 nucleotides read TGTGCCAGCAGCCAATTGCAGGCAGGTGGCTACACCTTC.

This clone was seen only once. This rearrangement joins TRBV19 to TRBJ1-1; D is unresolved. The CDR3 is 14 amino acids. The V gene's germline CDR1 is LNHDA and CDR2 SQIVND (reference sequence). V dropped 6 bases and J dropped 0 bases, with 11 bases sitting between them. The CDR3 spells CASSIDTVNTEAFF. The CDR3 bases are TGTGCCAGTAGCATCGATACAGTGAACACTGAAGCTTTCTTT.

There are a few counts of this clone. The chain recombines TRBV5-4 with TRBJ2-7; D not certain. Trimming took off 4 bases at V and 6 bases at J, with 14 bases between the two ends. The CDR3 is 13 residues long. Per the germline V gene, CDR1 is SGHNT and CDR2 is YYREEE (reference sequence). The CDR3 nucleotides are TGTGCCAGCAGCGCCCCAGAGGCTTTCGAGCAGTACTTC. It encodes CASSAPEAFEQYF.

In this sample, this clone turned up a few times. The chain has TRBV7-9 and TRBJ2-3; TRBD2 might be the D (6 bases). Germline V gives CDR1 SEHNR, CDR2 FQNEAQ (reference sequence). CDR3 size: 17 residues. The V gene lost 0 bases and the J gene lost 2 bases, with 15 bases spanning the gap. The CDR3: CASSLARGGTTTDTQYF. For the CDR3, the DNA is TGTGCCAGCAGCTTAGCGAGAGGCGGGACGACCACAGATACGCAGTATTTT.

The chain is built from TRBV5-1 and TRBJ1-2; a possible D gene is TRBD1 (5 bases). Germline CDR1 and CDR2: SGHRS and YFSETQ. This CDR3 has 14 residues. Between the trimmed V and J ends, which lost 0 bases and 2 bases, there was a span of 8 bases. The CDR3 here is CASSLESGNYGYTF. DNA for the CDR3: TGCGCCAGCAGCTTGGAGTCAGGGAACTATGGCTACACCTTC.

CDR3 residues: CASSPRQGASGRYTF. The DNA of the CDR3 is TGCGCCAGCAGCCCGAGACAGGGAGCGAGCGGCCGCTACACCTTC. V is TRBV5-1 and J is TRBJ1-2; 7 bases line up with TRBD1. Per germline, CDR1 SGHRS and CDR2 YFSETQ. Trimming removed 4 bases from V and 9 bases from J; junction bases left unmatched: 15. The CDR3 length is 15 residues.

The V call is TRBV27, the J call TRBJ2-2, with D possibly being TRBD1 (5 bases). Trimming pared 3 bases from V and 3 bases from J, leaving 14 bases between. The CDR3 totals 16 residues. Per germline, CDR1 MNHEY and CDR2 SMNVEV (reference sequence). The CDR3 coding sequence is TGTGCCAGCAGTTTTTTTCCAGGGATTGACACCGGGGAGCTGTTTTTT. Its protein is CASSFFPGIDTGELFF.

The V call is TRBV2, the J call TRBJ2-7; maybe TRBD2 (5 bases). Germline CDR1 and CDR2: SNHLY and FYNNEI. This CDR3 is built from 16 residues. Trimming cost V 6 bases and J 0 bases, with 18 bases left between them. CDR3 loop: CASSKNRDLGSYEQYF. The CDR3 region has the DNA TGTGCCAGCAGCAAAAACCGGGATCTCGGCTCCTACGAGCAGTACTTC. Full variable domain (remainder filled in from reference TRBV2 and TRBJ2-7): EPEVTQTPSHQVTQMGQEVILRCVPISNHLYFYWYRQILGQKVEFLVSFYNNEISEKSEIFDDQFSVERPDGSNFTLKIRSTKLEDSAMYFCASSKNRDLGSYEQYFGPGTRLTVT.

This rearrangement joins TRBV28 to TRBJ2-1; D might be TRBD1 (6 bases). The V gene lost 11 bases and the J gene lost 10 bases, with 15 bases spanning the gap. In germline, CDR1 is MDHEN, CDR2 SYDVKM. The CDR3 loop spans 11 amino acids. The CDR3 spells CAARGPMEQFF. For the CDR3, the DNA is TGTGCCGCCAGGGGCCCCATGGAGCAGTTCTTC.

This chain uses TRBV4-1 with TRBJ2-5; 7 bases are a match to TRBD1. With V trimmed by 3 bases and J by 0 bases, 4 bases remained unmatched. This CDR3 has 15 amino acids. Germline-derived CDR1 and CDR2 are MGHRA and YSYEKL. The DNA for the CDR3 is TGCGCCAGCAGCCATGGACAGGCGTACCAAGAGACCCAGTACTTC. It codes for CASSHGQAYQETQYF.

This chain joins TRBV5-8 and TRBJ2-1; 7 nucleotides agree with TRBD2. This CDR3 is built from 15 residues. CDR1 SGHTS and CDR2 YDEGEE come from the germline V gene. V was pared by 0 bases and J by 4 bases, with 4 bases of the junction left unmatched. CDR3 in DNA: TGTGCCAGCAGCTTGGCGCGGGAGTGGTACAATGAGCAGTTCTTC. Its protein product is CASSLAREWYNEQFF.

The CDR3, as DNA: TGCAGTGCAGCGGATTACAATGAGCAGTTCTTC. Translation: CSAADYNEQFF. The chain has TRBV20-1 and TRBJ2-1; tentative D call: TRBD2 (5 bases). CDR1 and CDR2 (germline): DFQATT, SNEGSKA (reference sequence). The CDR3 spans 11 residues. The V and J ends lost 6 bases and 4 bases respectively, with 7 bases between them.

The rearrangement joins TRBV6-1 to TRBJ1-5, with D unresolved. Germline V CDR1 and CDR2: MNHNS, SASEGT. The germline V and J ends were trimmed by 4 bases and 3 bases, with 16 bases remaining between them. CDR3 length: 16 amino acids. CDR3 loop: CASSAFFSDLNQPQHF. For the CDR3, the DNA is TGTGCCAGCAGTGCCTTTTTCTCAGACCTCAATCAGCCCCAGCATTTT.

This clone was observed a few times. V and J are TRBV10-3 and TRBJ2-1; 10 bases fit TRBD2. The germline CDR1 and CDR2 sequences are ENHRY and SYGVKD. CDR3 length: 15 amino acids. The junction had 5 bases not matched to a gene; V was cut back by 6 bases and J by 3 bases. The CDR3 loop reads CAIRGGTSDYNEQFF. DNA of the CDR3: TGTGCCATCAGAGGCGGGACTAGCGACTACAATGAGCAGTTCTTC.

This clone was recorded only once. The rearrangement links TRBV15 to TRBJ2-3, with D possibly matching TRBD2 (6 bases). Per germline, CDR1 LNHNV and CDR2 YYDKDF (reference sequence). Deletions cut 0 bases from V and 2 bases from J, with 12 bases between. This CDR3 region has 16 residues. CDR3 loop: CATSRETGLPTDTQYF. The CDR3 DNA sequence: TGTGCCACCAGCAGAGAAACGGGACTTCCCACAGATACGCAGTATTTT.

This chain uses TRBV19 with TRBJ2-1; TRBD2 matches at 12 bases. The V and J ends lost 8 bases and 4 bases, in that order; junction bases with no gene match: 6. The CDR3 sequence is 15 residues long. Germline assignment: CDR1 LNHDA and CDR2 SQIVND (reference sequence). CDR3 DNA: TGTGCCAGTGCCGGACTAGCGGGAATTTACAATGAGCAGTTCTTC. This sequence encodes CASAGLAGIYNEQFF.

The V and J genes are TRBV5-7 and TRBJ2-2, with TRBD1 identical over 7 bases. TRBV5-7 is filed as an ORF, its function uncertain. This CDR3 spans 15 amino acids. The J segment lost 1 base and the V segment lost 1 base, leaving 1 base of the junction unmatched. The CDR3 spells CASSLRTGNTGELFF. CDR3 nucleotides: TGTGCCAGCAGCTTGCGGACAGGGAACACCGGGGAGCTGTTTTTT.

The chain carries TRBV28 and TRBJ2-1, with TRBD2 matching over 15 bases. With V trimmed by 3 bases and J by 2 bases, 8 bases remained unmatched. The CDR3 loop spans 19 amino acids. Germline V CDR1 and CDR2: MDHEN, SYDVKM. CDR3: CASSFRGTSGRSAYNEQFF. The CDR3 DNA sequence: TGTGCCAGCAGTTTTCGCGGGACTAGCGGGAGGTCCGCCTACAATGAGCAGTTCTTC.